This entry lists 16 T cell receptor beta chains sequenced from one sample in a study of blood T cell repertoires in COVID-19. Measured with immunoSEQ multiplex PCR; TCRdb has only the in-frame clones, and not every one. The sample holds 85,000 to 110,000 clones; roughly 88% are singletons and the top ten take about 3.2%. The material sequenced was peripheral blood. These receptors were obtained from a human donor in a cohort sampled during active COVID-19.

The V and J genes are TRBV21-1 and TRBJ2-2; TRBD2 was called by the table and not checked on the DNA. TRBV21-1 is a pseudogene segment. The CDR3 is made up of 14 amino acids. CDR3 sequence (DNA): TGTGCCAGCAGCAAAACGGGGGGGAGAGGGGAGCTGTTTTTT. Translation: CASSKTGGRGELFF.

The chain carries TRBV11-2 and TRBJ1-1; possibly TRBD1 for D (6 bases). CDR1 is SGHAT and CDR2 is FQNNGV in the germline V gene. The length of the CDR3 is 14 residues. Trimming pared 3 bases from V and 5 bases from J, leaving 13 bases between. The CDR3 coding sequence is TGTGCCAGCAGCTTCGGACAGCGAGGGACTGAAGCTTTCTTT. Its protein product is CASSFGQRGTEAFF. Based on the CDR3 plus reference TRBV11-2 and TRBJ1-1, the full variable domain is EAGVAQSPRYKIIEKRQSVAFWCNPISGHATLYWYQQILGQGPKLLIQFQNNGVVDDSQLPKDRFSAERLKGVDSTLKIQPAKLEDSAVYLCASSFGQRGTEAFFGQGTRLTVV.

The chain employs TRBV14 and TRBJ1-1; the D is unclear. The germline V gene has CDR1 SGHDN and CDR2 FVKESK. The V end lost 0 bases, the J end lost 0 bases, and 14 bases lay between the germline ends. This CDR3 has 17 amino acids. The CDR3 DNA sequence: TGTGCCAGCAGCCAAGATTCGGGGTACAGAATGAACACTGAAGCTTTCTTT. Its protein product is CASSQDSGYRMNTEAFF.

This clone has a single count. The chain has TRBV19 and TRBJ1-1; weak D call: TRBD1 (5 bases). In germline, CDR1 is LNHDA, CDR2 SQIVND (reference sequence). There are 12 residues in the CDR3. V lost 3 bases, J lost 10 bases, and 12 bases lay in between. CDR3 protein: CASSIRGQAAFF. CDR3 coding DNA: TGTGCCAGTAGTATTCGCGGACAAGCAGCTTTCTTT.

This CDR3 reads CASRGGWTNEKLFF. The CDR3 DNA sequence: TGTGCCAGCAGGGGCGGGTGGACTAATGAAAAACTGTTTTTT. The V call is TRBV28, the J call TRBJ1-4; D unclear. The CDR3 is made up of 14 amino acids. Germline V CDR1 and CDR2: MDHEN, SYDVKM. Trimming shortened V by 6 bases and J by 2 bases, and 10 bases separated the two germline ends.

The chain joins TRBV2 to TRBJ2-7; 7 bases map to TRBD1. In germline, CDR1 is SNHLY, CDR2 FYNNEI. J gave up 0 bases and V 6 bases, and 5 bases lay outside the gene matches. This CDR3 region has 14 residues. CDR3 in DNA: TGTGCCAGCAGGCGACAGGGTAGCTCCTACGAGCAGTACTTC. It encodes CASRRQGSSYEQYF.

The chain combines TRBV6-5 with TRBJ2-1, with D possibly being TRBD2 (5 bases). Germline values: CDR1 MNHEY, CDR2 SVGAGI. The CDR3 runs to 16 residues. V was clipped by 1 base and J by 7 bases, with 17 bases between them. The CDR3 coding sequence is TGTGCCAGCAGTTACTTTCCGGGAAGAGATGGTAATGAGCAGTTCTTC. Encoded protein: CASSYFPGRDGNEQFF.

The chain carries TRBV2 and TRBJ2-7, with no clear D. CDR3 length: 12 amino acids. CDR1 and CDR2 (germline): SNHLY, FYNNEI. The V and J ends lost 4 bases and 3 bases respectively, with 7 bases between them. CDR3 bases: TGTGCCAGCAGTGGCGAGCTCTACGAGCAGTACTTC. It encodes CASSGELYEQYF.

The chain employs TRBV7-2 and TRBJ2-1; no clear D gene. The V end lost 1 base, the J end lost 1 base, and 11 bases lay between the germline ends. CDR3 size: 16 residues. The germline V gene has CDR1 SGHTA and CDR2 FQGNSA. The CDR3 coding sequence is TGTGCCAGCAGCTTAGAATCCCAGGATTCCTACAATGAGCAGTTCTTC. As protein: CASSLESQDSYNEQFF.

The chain couples TRBV4-3 to TRBJ2-7; TRBD2 matches at 9 bases. This CDR3 has 16 residues. Looked up from germline, CDR1 is LGHNA and CDR2 is YSLEER. V shed 3 bases and J 0 bases; nucleotides not matched to a gene: 6. CDR3 region: CASSHDLAGTSYEQYF. The CDR3 nucleotides read TGCGCCAGCAGCCACGACCTAGCGGGGACCTCCTACGAGCAGTACTTC.

The chain combines TRBV5-4 with TRBJ2-5, with D possibly being TRBD1 (6 bases). The CDR3 extends over 15 amino acids. V lost 4 bases and J lost 5, with 18 bases in between. CDR1 is SGHNT and CDR2 is YYREEE in the germline V gene (reference sequence). Here the CDR3 reads CASSAKGVRLETQYF. In DNA form, the CDR3 reads TGTGCCAGCAGCGCCAAGGGGGTAAGGTTGGAGACCCAGTACTTC.

This chain links TRBV6-5 with TRBJ1-1, with D tentatively TRBD1 (5 bases). Trimming removed 2 bases at V and 4 bases at J, with 17 bases between. Germline CDR1 and CDR2: MNHEY and SVGAGI. The CDR3 runs to 16 residues. CDR3 nucleotides: TGTGCCAGCAGTTACATCAATCGGGGGGAAGGCACTGAAGCTTTCTTT. It is translated as CASSYINRGEGTEAFF.

The V call is TRBV11-2, the J call TRBJ2-1; 9 positions match TRBD2. The ends lost 5 bases at V and 10 bases at J; junction bases unmatched: 12. The CDR3 covers 15 residues. Germline CDR1 and CDR2: SGHAT and FQNNGV. This chain's CDR3 is CASSRPGLAVFEQFF. CDR3 sequence (DNA): TGTGCCAGCAGCCGCCCGGGACTAGCAGTTTTCGAGCAGTTCTTC.

This chain joins TRBV3-1 (or the pseudogene TRBV3-2) and TRBJ1-1, with a weak D call TRBD1 (5 bases). The ends were cut back, 0 bases at V and 7 bases at J, with 18 bases in the middle. Germline loops: CDR1 LGHDT, CDR2 YNNKEL (reference sequence). CDR3 length: 16 residues. The CDR3 nucleotides read TGTGCCAGCAGCCAAGATCAGACAGCCGGATCCGATGAAGCTTTCTTT. This codes for CASSQDQTAGSDEAFF.

The rearrangement joins TRBV18 to TRBJ2-3, with 8 bases that match TRBD1. Germline V gene lookup returns CDR1 KGHSH and CDR2 LQKENI. The CDR3 totals 14 residues. Losses at the gene ends were 6 bases for V and 2 bases for J; bases not matched to a gene: 4. The CDR3 bases are TGTGCCAGCTCCCAGACAGGGGACACAGATACGCAGTATTTT. Protein sequence: CASSQTGDTDTQYF.

The chain has TRBV12-5 and TRBJ1-5, with TRBD1 matching over 9 bases. V lost 6 bases, J lost 3 bases, and 9 bases stayed unmatched. This CDR3 comprises 16 residues. The germline gives CDR1 LGHNT, CDR2 FRNRAP. The CDR3 DNA reads TGTGCTAGTGGGGGGCTAGGGACAGGGATCAATCAGCCCCAGCATTTT. Translated, it gives CASGGLGTGINQPQHF.